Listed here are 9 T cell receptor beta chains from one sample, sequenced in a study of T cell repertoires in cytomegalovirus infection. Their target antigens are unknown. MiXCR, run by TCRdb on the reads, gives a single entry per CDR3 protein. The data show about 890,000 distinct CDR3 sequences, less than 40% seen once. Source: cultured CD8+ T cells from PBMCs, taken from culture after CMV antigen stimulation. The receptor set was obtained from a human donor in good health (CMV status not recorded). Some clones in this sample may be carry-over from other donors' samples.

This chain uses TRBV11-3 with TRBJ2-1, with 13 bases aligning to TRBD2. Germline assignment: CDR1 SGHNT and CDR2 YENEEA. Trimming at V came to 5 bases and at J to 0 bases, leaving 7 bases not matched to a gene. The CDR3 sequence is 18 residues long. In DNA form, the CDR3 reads TGTGCCAGCAGCCTAGGACTAGCGGGGGAGAGCTCCTACAATGAGCAGTTCTTC. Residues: CASSLGLAGESSYNEQFF.

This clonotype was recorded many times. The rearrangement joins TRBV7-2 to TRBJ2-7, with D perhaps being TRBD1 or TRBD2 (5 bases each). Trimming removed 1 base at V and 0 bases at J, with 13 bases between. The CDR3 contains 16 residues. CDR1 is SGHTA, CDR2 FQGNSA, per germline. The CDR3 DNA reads TGTGCCAGCAGCTTAGTGTGGGACCGCAACTCCTACGAGCAGTACTTC. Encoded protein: CASSLVWDRNSYEQYF. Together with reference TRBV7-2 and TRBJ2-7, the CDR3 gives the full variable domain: GAGVSQSPSNKVTEKGKDVELRCDPISGHTALYWYRQSLGQGLEFLIYFQGNSAPDKSGLPSDRFSAERTGGSVSTLTIQRTQQEDSAVYLCASSLVWDRNSYEQYFGPGTRLTVT.

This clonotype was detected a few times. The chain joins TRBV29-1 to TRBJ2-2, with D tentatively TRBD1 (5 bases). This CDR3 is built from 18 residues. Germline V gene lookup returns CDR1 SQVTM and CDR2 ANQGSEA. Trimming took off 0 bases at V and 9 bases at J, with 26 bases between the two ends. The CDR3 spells CSVEDPPDRAFEHRELFF. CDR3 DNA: TGCAGCGTTGAAGACCCCCCCGACAGAGCTTTCGAACACCGGGAGCTGTTTTTT.

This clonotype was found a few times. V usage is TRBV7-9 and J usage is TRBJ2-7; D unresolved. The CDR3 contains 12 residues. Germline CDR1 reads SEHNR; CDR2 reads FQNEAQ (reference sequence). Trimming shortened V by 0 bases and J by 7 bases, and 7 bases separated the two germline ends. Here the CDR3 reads CASSLAAGEQYV. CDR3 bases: TGTGCCAGCAGCTTAGCGGCCGGGGAGCAGTACGTC.

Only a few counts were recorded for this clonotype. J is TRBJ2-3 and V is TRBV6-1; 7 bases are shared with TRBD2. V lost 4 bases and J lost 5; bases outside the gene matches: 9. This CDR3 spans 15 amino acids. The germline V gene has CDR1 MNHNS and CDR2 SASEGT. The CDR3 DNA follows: TGTGCCAGCAGTGGAGCGGGGAGTCTTATAGATACGCAGTATTTT. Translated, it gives CASSGAGSLIDTQYF.

This chain's CDR3 is CASHHRRNSPLHF. The CDR3 DNA reads TGTGCCAGCCATCACAGAAGGAATTCACCCCTCCACTTT. This sequence joins TRBV19 and TRBJ1-6; D gene unclear. The CDR3 length is 13 residues. Germline CDR1 and CDR2: LNHDA and SQIVND (reference sequence). Trimming removed 9 bases at V and 7 bases at J, with 13 bases between.

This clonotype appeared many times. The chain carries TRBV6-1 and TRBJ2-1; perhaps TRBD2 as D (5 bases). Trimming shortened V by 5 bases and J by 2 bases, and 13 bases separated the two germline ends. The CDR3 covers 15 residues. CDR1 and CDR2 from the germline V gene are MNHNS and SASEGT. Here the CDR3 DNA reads TGTGCCAGCAGTTATAACGGGGATACCTACAATGAGCAGTTCTTC. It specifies CASSYNGDTYNEQFF.

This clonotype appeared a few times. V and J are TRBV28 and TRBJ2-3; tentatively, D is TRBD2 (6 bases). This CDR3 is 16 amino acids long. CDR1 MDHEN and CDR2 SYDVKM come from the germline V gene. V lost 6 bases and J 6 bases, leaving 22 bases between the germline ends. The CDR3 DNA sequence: TGTGCCAGCAGCTTCCTTGGGGGGAGCACAACCGATACGCAGTATTTT. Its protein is CASSFLGGSTTDTQYF.

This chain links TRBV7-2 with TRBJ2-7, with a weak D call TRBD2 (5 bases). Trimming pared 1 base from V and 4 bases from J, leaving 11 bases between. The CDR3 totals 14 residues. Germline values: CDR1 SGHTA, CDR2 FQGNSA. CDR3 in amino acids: CASSLGGPVYEQYV. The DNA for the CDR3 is TGTGCCAGCAGCTTAGGAGGGCCTGTTTACGAGCAGTACGTC.